The present entry profiles one TCR beta chain with its context. Antigen unknown. This record comes from a study of shared clonotypes between healthy human individuals. Study at large: A couple of female and three male donors aged 18 to 49 were enrolled. Study observations and caveats: With a handful of donors compared, roughly 5% of naive CD4 clonotypes were shared. Clonotypes not shared had lower generation probabilities than those common to all four donors. The small donor group covered limited genetic and exposure diversity.

V lost 8 bases, J lost 1 base, and 11 bases stayed unmatched. The CDR3 has 15 residues. Germline V CDR1 and CDR2: SGDLS, YYNGEE. Terminally differentiated effector memory CD45RA+ cells were excluded from the naive CD8 cells, which were CD45RO-negative and positively selected for CCR7. The method was immunoSEQ multiplex PCR; TCRdb's version includes in-frame clones alone and lacks a portion of them. The sample includes some 1,900,000 clones, about 95% seen only once; the top ten take around 1.2%. The receptor's source is a man younger than 30 in good health. The chain couples TRBV9 to TRBJ1-1; 7 bases match TRBD1. Input material: naive CD8+ T cells sorted from blood. CDR3 sequence (DNA): TGTGCCAGTTCACTCCGACAGGGTCCGAACACTGAAGCTTTCTTT. Translation gives CASSLRQGPNTEAFF.